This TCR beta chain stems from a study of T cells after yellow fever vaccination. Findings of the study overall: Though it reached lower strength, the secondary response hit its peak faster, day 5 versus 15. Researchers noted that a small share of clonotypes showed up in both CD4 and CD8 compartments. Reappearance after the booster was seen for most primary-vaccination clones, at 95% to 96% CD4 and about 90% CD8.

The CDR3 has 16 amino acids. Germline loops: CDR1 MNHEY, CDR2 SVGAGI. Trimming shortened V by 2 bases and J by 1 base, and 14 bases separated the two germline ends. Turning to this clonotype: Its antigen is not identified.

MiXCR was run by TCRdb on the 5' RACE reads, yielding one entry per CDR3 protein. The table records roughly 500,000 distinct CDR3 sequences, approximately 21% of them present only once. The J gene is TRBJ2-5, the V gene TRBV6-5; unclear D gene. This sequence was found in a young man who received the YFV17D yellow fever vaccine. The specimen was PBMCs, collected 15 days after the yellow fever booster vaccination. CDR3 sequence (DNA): TGTGCCAGCAGTTACGGGTTCACCACCTCCCAAGAGACCCAGTACTTC. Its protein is CASSYGFTTSQETQYF.